Presented here are 21 T cell receptor beta chains from one specimen sequenced in a study of blood T cell repertoires in COVID-19. Clones were sequenced by immunoSEQ multiplex PCR, and TCRdb holds only the in-frame ones, with some missing. The table includes approximately 480,000 clones, 75% to 90% detected once. Material: peripheral blood. The receptors originated from a young man with COVID-19, enrolled during active disease.

Turning to this clone: At one end the junction does not follow the germline gene, possibly because of a read error. The rearrangement uses TRBV6-1 and TRBJ2-7; D is ambiguous. This CDR3 has 17 amino acids. Looked up from germline, CDR1 is MNHNS and CDR2 is SASEGT. CDR3: CASSEDMAPLPSYEQYF. CDR3 nucleotides: TGTGCCAGCAGCGAAGACATGGCTCCTCTCCCTTCCTACGAGCAGTACTTC.

The rearrangement joins TRBV6-1 to TRBJ2-1; TRBD2 might be the D (5 bases). CDR1 MNHNS and CDR2 SASEGT come from the germline V gene. Trimming left V 0 bases short and J 8 bases short, with 5 bases between. The CDR3 loop spans 12 amino acids. In DNA form, the CDR3 reads TGTGCCAGCAGTGAAGCCGGGGATGAGCAGTTCTTC. Translating gives CASSEAGDEQFF.

The chain uses TRBV24-1 and TRBJ2-3, with D perhaps matching TRBD1 (5 bases). V lost 4 bases to trimming and J lost 1 base, with 11 bases between them. The CDR3 is made up of 15 amino acids. The germline gives CDR1 KGHDR, CDR2 SFDVKD. CDR3 region: CATSETGSGTDTQYF. In nucleotides, the CDR3 is TGTGCCACCAGTGAAACAGGTTCGGGCACAGATACGCAGTATTTT.

The V and J genes are TRBV11-2 and TRBJ2-7; 7 nucleotides align to TRBD1. The germline V gene has CDR1 SGHAT and CDR2 FQNNGV. The CDR3 sequence is 15 residues long. J lost 5 bases, V lost 1 base, and 8 bases had no gene match. The CDR3 loop reads CASSLVERGLDEQYF. In DNA, the CDR3 is TGTGCCAGCAGCTTAGTGGAGAGGGGGCTGGACGAGCAGTACTTC.

In DNA form, the CDR3 reads TGTGCCAGCAGTGAAAGGAGGGTAGGAGCGGGGGGGGCCTATACGCAGTATTTT. It encodes CASSERRVGAGGAYTQYF. The rearrangement links TRBV6-1 to TRBJ2-3; 10 nucleotides line up with TRBD2. The germline V gene has CDR1 MNHNS and CDR2 SASEGT. This CDR3 is 18 amino acids long. Trimming at V came to 2 bases and at J to 7 bases, leaving 15 bases not matched to a gene.

The chain joins TRBV7-6 to TRBJ2-1, with D possibly being TRBD1 (5 bases). V was pared by 5 bases and J by 4 bases, with 9 bases between. This CDR3 comprises 13 residues. The germline CDR1 and CDR2 sequences are SGHVS and FNYEAQ. The CDR3 DNA reads as TGTGCCAGCAGCAAACAGGAGTACAATGAGCAGTTCTTC. Protein product: CASSKQEYNEQFF.

The chain carries TRBV6-2 or TRBV6-3 and TRBJ1-2; 9 bases are shared with TRBD1. CDR3 length: 15 amino acids. After removal of 6 bases from V and 3 bases from J, the junction contained 8 bases not matched to a gene. Germline V gene data show CDR1 as MNHEY and CDR2 as SVGEGT. The CDR3 protein is CASSSAGQGHYGYTF. Written as DNA, the CDR3 is TGTGCCAGCAGCAGCGCGGGACAGGGCCACTATGGCTACACCTTC.

The V gene is TRBV5-6, the J gene TRBJ2-7; tentatively, D is TRBD1 (6 bases). With 2 bases removed from V and 1 base from J, the gap between germline ends came to 13 bases. Per germline, CDR1 SGHDT and CDR2 YYEEEE. The CDR3 runs 15 residues. The CDR3: CASSFVGAASYEQYF. CDR3 nucleotide sequence: TGTGCCAGCAGCTTCGTGGGGGCGGCGTCCTACGAGCAGTACTTC.

The chain is built from TRBV6-1 and TRBJ1-3; D is ambiguous. Trimming took off 2 bases at V and 3 bases at J, with 5 bases between the two ends. The germline V gene has CDR1 MNHNS and CDR2 SASEGT. This CDR3 contains 13 residues. The CDR3 DNA is TGTGCCAGCAGTGAACAGGATGGAAACACCATATATTTT. Amino acid sequence: CASSEQDGNTIYF.

V usage is TRBV3-1 (or the pseudogene TRBV3-2) and J usage is TRBJ1-3, with a weak D call TRBD1 (5 bases). The CDR3 loop spans 14 amino acids. Germline loops: CDR1 LGHDT, CDR2 YNNKEL (reference sequence). Trimming left V 3 bases short and J 4 bases short, with 10 bases between. DNA for the CDR3: TGTGCCAGCAGCCAGGGGCCGTGGGGAAACACCATATATTTT. Its protein is CASSQGPWGNTIYF.

V is TRBV2 and J is TRBJ1-2, with a tentative D call TRBD1 (6 bases). Trimming shortened V by 6 bases and J by 3 bases, and 17 bases separated the two germline ends. From germline, CDR1 is SNHLY and CDR2 FYNNEI. The CDR3 covers 15 residues. CDR3 nucleotides: TGTGCCAGCAGCTCCAGACAGGTCCGCTACTATGGCTACACCTTC. Its translation: CASSSRQVRYYGYTF.

The rearrangement joins TRBV24-1 to TRBJ2-2, with 10 bases identical to TRBD2. The CDR3 totals 16 residues. V shed 8 bases, J shed 3 bases, and the junction held 8 bases outside the gene matches. CDR1 is KGHDR and CDR2 is SFDVKD in the germline V gene. In DNA form, the CDR3 reads TGTGCCACCAAAGCTAGCGGGAGTGGGTACACCGGGGAGCTGTTTTTT. This encodes CATKASGSGYTGELFF.

The chain is built from TRBV7-9 and TRBJ2-7; perhaps TRBD1 as D (5 bases). The germline V and J ends were trimmed by 6 bases and 4 bases, with 10 bases remaining between them. Per the germline V gene, CDR1 is SEHNR and CDR2 is FQNEAQ (reference sequence). The CDR3 sequence is 12 residues long. Here the CDR3 DNA reads TGTGCCAGCAGTCTAAGGGGATACGAGCAGTACTTC. Protein product: CASSLRGYEQYF. Full variable domain (remainder filled in from reference TRBV7-9 and TRBJ2-7): DTGVSQNPRHKITKRGQNVTFRCDPISEHNRLYWYRQTLGQGPEFLTYFQNEAQLEKSRLLSDRFSAERPKGSFSTLEIQRTEQGDSAMYLCASSLRGYEQYFGPGTRLTVT.

The chain uses TRBV19 and TRBJ1-1; D ambiguous. V shed 0 bases and J shed 1 base, with 6 bases lying between them. From germline, CDR1 is LNHDA and CDR2 SQIVND (reference sequence). This CDR3 contains 14 residues. The CDR3 spells CASSIDLSNTEAFF. In DNA form, the CDR3 reads TGTGCCAGTAGTATAGATTTATCGAACACTGAAGCTTTCTTT. Based on the CDR3 plus reference TRBV19 and TRBJ1-1, the full variable domain is DGGITQSPKYLFRKEGQNVTLSCEQNLNHDAMYWYRQDPGQGLRLIYYSQIVNDFQKGDIAEGYSVSREKKESFPLTVTSAQKNPTAFYLCASSIDLSNTEAFFGQGTRLTVV.

V gene TRBV27 combines with J gene TRBJ1-2; D not resolved. The ends were cut back, 1 base at V and 1 base at J, with 7 bases in the middle. CDR1 and CDR2 from the germline V gene are MNHEY and SMNVEV (reference sequence). The CDR3 totals 14 residues. This CDR3 reads CASSLYRLNYGYTF. CDR3 bases: TGTGCCAGCAGTTTATATCGTCTTAACTATGGCTACACCTTC.

This chain joins TRBV18 and TRBJ2-2; 10 bases map to TRBD1. Germline V gives CDR1 KGHSH, CDR2 LQKENI. The V gene end was trimmed by 2 bases and the J gene end by 0 bases; junction bases not matched to a gene: 0. The CDR3 runs to 16 residues. DNA for the CDR3: TGTGCCAGCTCACCAGGGACAGGGGCGAACACCGGGGAGCTGTTTTTT. Protein sequence: CASSPGTGANTGELFF.

The CDR3 is CASSLRPRSTSSYNEQFF. CDR3 DNA: TGTGCCAGCAGCTTACGCCCGCGCTCGACTAGCAGCTACAATGAGCAGTTCTTC. The V and J genes are TRBV7-3 and TRBJ2-1, with TRBD2 identical over 7 bases. This CDR3 is built from 18 residues. Germline V CDR1 and CDR2: SGHTA, FQGTGA. Trimming cost V 2 bases and J 3 bases; bases outside gene matches: 13.

The chain carries TRBV4-1 and TRBJ2-5; TRBD2 aligns across 13 bases. V was pared by 4 bases and J by 5 bases, with 13 bases of the junction left unmatched. This CDR3 is 18 amino acids long. From germline, CDR1 is MGHRA and CDR2 YSYEKL. CDR3 in DNA: TGCGCCAGCAGCCCCCGACTAGCGGGGGGAACGACGGTGGAGACCCAGTACTTC. Its translation is CASSPRLAGGTTVETQYF.

The chain links TRBV6-5 to TRBJ2-1; D is possibly TRBD1 (7 bases). Germline assignment: CDR1 MNHEY and CDR2 SVGAGI. The length of the CDR3 is 16 residues. V dropped 4 bases and J dropped 8 bases, with 21 bases sitting between them. The CDR3 loop reads CASSLGGPGGSDEQFF. The CDR3 DNA reads as TGTGCCAGCAGTTTAGGCGGCCCAGGGGGGTCCGATGAGCAGTTCTTC.

The rearrangement links TRBV19 to TRBJ1-5; D call uncertain. This CDR3 contains 14 residues. The V and J ends lost 7 bases and 9 bases respectively, with 19 bases between them. Germline CDR1 and CDR2: LNHDA and SQIVND (reference sequence). CDR3 nucleotides: TGTGCCAGTACGGGTGCGGTCCGCATGCGGCCCCAGCATTTT. This translates into CASTGAVRMRPQHF.

The chain couples TRBV15 to TRBJ1-5; D gene ambiguous. Germline CDR1 reads LNHNV; CDR2 reads YYDKDF (reference sequence). This CDR3 has 15 amino acids. V lost 1 base, J lost 0 bases, and 7 bases lay in between. CDR3 region: CATSRGQDSNQPQHF. The CDR3 DNA follows: TGTGCCACCAGCAGAGGGCAGGATAGCAATCAGCCCCAGCATTTT.